Each of the 32 T cell receptor beta chains below was sequenced from the same sample in a study of blood T cells in healthy people across ages. Sample-barcoded 5' priming and a J-beta primer mix drove a second PCR of roughly 6 to 12 cycles. TCRdb independently ran MiXCR on the 5' RACE reads; one entry per CDR3 protein. This table holds 1.5 million to 2 million distinct CDR3 sequences, around 40% found once. Sequenced: blood. Source of these receptors: a human donor in good health.

This clonotype appeared a few times. At one boundary the junction diverges from the germline segment, which might be a read error. This chain joins TRBV12-3 or TRBV12-4 and TRBJ1-2; possibly TRBD1 for D (6 bases). The CDR3 has 12 residues. This CDR3 is CASSPDGGGCTF. CDR3 bases: TGTGCCAGCTCTCCGGATGGGGGGGGCTGCACCTTC.

This clonotype has more than one count but fewer than ten. The V and J genes are TRBV7-9 and TRBJ2-5; perhaps TRBD1 as D (5 bases). CDR1 and CDR2 (germline): SEHNR, FQNEAQ (reference sequence). V lost 4 bases and J 3 bases, leaving 6 bases between the germline ends. The CDR3 has 12 residues. CDR3 in DNA: TGTGCCAGCAGCTGGGGCGAAGAGACCCAGTACTTC. Protein sequence: CASSWGEETQYF.

This clonotype was seen many times. CDR3: CSVEGTFGVQYF. The CDR3 DNA is TGCAGCGTTGAAGGGACTTTCGGGGTTCAGTACTTC. The chain uses TRBV29-1 and TRBJ2-4, with a possible D match to TRBD2 (5 bases). The V gene lost 1 base and the J gene lost 11 bases, with 12 bases spanning the gap. This CDR3 is built from 12 residues. Germline-derived CDR1 and CDR2 are SQVTM and ANQGSEA.

Of note for this clonotype: At one of its ends the junction is not consistent with the germline gene, which may arise from a read error. The rearrangement links TRBV27 to TRBJ1-5; tentatively, D is TRBD1 (6 bases). Germline CDR1 MNHEY, CDR2 SMNVEV (reference sequence). This CDR3 contains 17 residues. The CDR3 nucleotides read TGTGCCAACAGTCCCCGATTCATGATGGGGGCGGGGCAGCCCCAGCATTTT. Protein: CANSPRFMMGAGQPQHF.

V usage is TRBV19 and J usage is TRBJ1-1; perhaps TRBD1 as D (5 bases). Trimming took 5 bases from V and 1 from J, leaving 11 bases between them. Germline V gene sequence: CDR1 LNHDA, CDR2 SQIVND (reference sequence). The CDR3 totals 14 residues. The CDR3 coding sequence is TGTGCCAGTAGTGAGGGACCAACGAACACTGAAGCTTTCTTT. Amino acids: CASSEGPTNTEAFF.

V and J are TRBV7-2 and TRBJ2-1; 8 bases line up with TRBD2. With V trimmed by 8 bases and J by 5 bases, 8 bases remained unmatched. Per the germline V gene, CDR1 is SGHTA and CDR2 is FQGNSA. There are 14 residues in the CDR3. CDR3 sequence (DNA): TGTGCCAGCCACGGGAGGGGACTGAACAATGAGCAGTTCTTC. Protein product: CASHGRGLNNEQFF.

This clonotype was picked up one time. The V gene is TRBV12-3 or TRBV12-4, the J gene TRBJ2-7; no clear D. The J call is in doubt because the DNA end fits TRBJ2-5 better. There are 13 residues in the CDR3. CDR3 coding DNA: TGTGCCAGCGGTTATGGGGTATTGGAGACCCAGTACTTC. The encoded protein is CASGYGVLETQYF.

Here the CDR3 DNA reads TGCAGTACCGATCCGGGACTAGCGGGGGTCCCGGGCTACGAGCAGTACTTC. This codes for CSTDPGLAGVPGYEQYF. The chain recombines TRBV20-1 with TRBJ2-7, with 14 bases that match TRBD2. The germline gives CDR1 DFQATT, CDR2 SNEGSKA (reference sequence). The CDR3 consists of 17 residues. Unmatched junction bases numbered 15, after V lost 8 bases and J lost 3 bases.

The chain joins TRBV12-3 or TRBV12-4 to TRBJ1-5, with 7 bases that match TRBD1. Trimming at V came to 4 bases and at J to 0 bases, leaving 6 bases not matched to a gene. The CDR3 has 16 residues. CDR3 nucleotide sequence: TGTGCCAGCAGTTCCGGACAGGCGTATAGCAATCAGCCCCAGCATTTT. Amino acid sequence: CASSSGQAYSNQPQHF.

The rearrangement joins TRBV28 to TRBJ1-1; tentative D call: TRBD1 (6 bases). Germline V lookup: CDR1 MDHEN, CDR2 SYDVKM. This CDR3 is built from 12 residues. Trimming took off 6 bases at V and 10 bases at J, with 15 bases between the two ends. The DNA for the CDR3 is TGTGCCAGCAGCGGTCGACAGGCGATAGCTTTCTTT. It translates to CASSGRQAIAFF.

A few counts support this clonotype. This chain links TRBV12-3 or TRBV12-4 with TRBJ2-7; D ambiguous. This CDR3 spans 15 amino acids. The V end was cut by 6 bases, the J end by 1 base, with 16 bases between. CDR3 protein: CASRQGPSSSYEQYF. The CDR3 region has the DNA TGTGCCAGCAGACAAGGCCCCTCCTCATCCTACGAGCAGTACTTC.

The chain joins TRBV19 to TRBJ1-2; D call uncertain. The germline V gene has CDR1 LNHDA and CDR2 SQIVND (reference sequence). V dropped 1 base and J dropped 5 bases, with 14 bases sitting between them. CDR3 length: 15 amino acids. The CDR3, as DNA: TGTGCCAGTAGTATAGCTCGCCTCAAAGGGTATGGCTACACCTTC. This codes for CASSIARLKGYGYTF.

The chain links TRBV4-1 to TRBJ2-7; D unresolved. The V end was cut by 0 bases, the J end by 4 bases, with 10 bases between. The CDR3 totals 14 residues. CDR1 is MGHRA, CDR2 YSYEKL, per germline. The CDR3 spells CASSQEPRVYEQYF. DNA of the CDR3: TGCGCCAGCAGCCAAGAACCACGGGTTTACGAGCAGTACTTC.

The CDR3 reads CASSENHRDEQYF. CDR3 in DNA: TGTGCCAGCAGCGAGAACCACCGGGACGAGCAGTACTTC. The chain combines TRBV9 with TRBJ2-7; D unclear. The V end lost 3 bases, the J end lost 5 bases, and 12 bases lay between the germline ends. The CDR3 has 13 residues. Germline V gene data show CDR1 as SGDLS and CDR2 as YYNGEE.

For the CDR3, the DNA is TGTGCCATCAGTGCGGTAGGGGGGGACAATGAGCAGTTCTTC. Translated: CAISAVGGDNEQFF. The rearrangement links TRBV10-3 to TRBJ2-1; the D gene is possibly TRBD2 (7 bases). V lost 4 bases and J lost 5, with 12 bases in between. CDR3 length: 14 amino acids. Germline CDR1 and CDR2: ENHRY and SYGVKD.

This clonotype was seen only a few times. The rearrangement links TRBV4-1 to TRBJ2-1; TRBD2 is a possible D gene (6 bases). V shed 5 bases and J shed 6 bases, with 14 bases lying between them. The CDR3 is 14 residues long. Germline CDR1 MGHRA, CDR2 YSYEKL. CDR3 sequence (DNA): TGCGCCAGCAGCAACGGAGTGGGGGGCAATGAGCAGTTCTTC. Translating it yields CASSNGVGGNEQFF.

The gene calls are TRBV6-2 or TRBV6-3 and TRBJ1-5; D is uncertain. The V end was cut by 5 bases, the J end by 1 base, with 6 bases between. This CDR3 comprises 13 residues. Germline lookup yields CDR1 MNHEY and CDR2 SVGEGT. DNA for the CDR3: TGTGCCAGCAGTGATATGAGCAATCAGCCCCAGCATTTT. Translation gives CASSDMSNQPQHF.

The chain joins TRBV28 to TRBJ1-2, with D unresolved. The CDR3 totals 13 residues. CDR1 and CDR2 (germline): MDHEN, SYDVKM. V lost 6 bases and J 5 bases, leaving 13 bases between the germline ends. DNA of the CDR3: TGTGCCAGCAGCCTCGATCCCCTGTATGGCTACACCTTC. It translates to CASSLDPLYGYTF.

This rearrangement joins TRBV20-1 to TRBJ1-1, with D uncertain. The CDR3 has 13 residues. Germline-derived CDR1 and CDR2 are DFQATT and SNEGSKA (reference sequence). Trimming removed 4 bases at V and 5 bases at J, with 14 bases between. The CDR3: CSATLDERTEAFF. The CDR3 region has the DNA TGCAGTGCTACCCTTGACGAACGGACTGAAGCTTTCTTT.

The count of this clonotype is one. V is TRBV7-8 and J is TRBJ1-2, with 7 nucleotides matching TRBD1. Germline CDR1 is SGHVS and CDR2 is FQNEAQ. V gave up 1 base and J gave up 5 bases; unmatched junction bases: 19. This CDR3 contains 19 residues. The CDR3 DNA reads as TGTGCCAGCAGCTTAGTAGTTTGGGGCGAAACGGGACAGCTTTATGGCTACACCTTC. Amino acid sequence: CASSLVVWGETGQLYGYTF.

The rearrangement joins TRBV9 to TRBJ2-1; a weak D match, TRBD2 (6 bases). V was trimmed by 0 bases and J by 8 bases, leaving 15 bases between them. CDR3 size: 15 residues. Germline V lookup: CDR1 SGDLS, CDR2 YYNGEE. The CDR3 nucleotides read TGTGCCAGCAGCGTAGGTGGCAGCTCGGGGGATGAGCAGTTCTTC. Protein product: CASSVGGSSGDEQFF. The variable domain in full, with the rest retrieved from reference TRBV9 and TRBJ2-1, is DSGVTQTPKHLITATGQRVTLRCSPRSGDLSVYWYQQSLDQGLQFLIQYYNGEERAKGNILERFSAQQFPDLHSELNLSSLELGDSALYFCASSVGGSSGDEQFFGPGTRLTVL.

The chain carries TRBV20-1 and TRBJ2-3; 13 bases align to TRBD2. The V segment lost 1 base and the J segment 2 bases; nucleotides outside the gene matches: 6. CDR3 length equals 17 residues. Germline V gives CDR1 DFQATT, CDR2 SNEGSKA (reference sequence). In DNA form, the CDR3 reads TGCAGTGCTAGAGGGACTAGCGGGGGCTATGTCACAGATACGCAGTATTTT. This encodes CSARGTSGGYVTDTQYF.

This clonotype showed up just a few times. This chain connects TRBV4-1 to TRBJ2-7; TRBD1 matches 7 bases. CDR1 is MGHRA and CDR2 is YSYEKL in the germline V gene. The CDR3 is 15 amino acids. Trimming cost V 0 bases and J 2 bases; bases outside gene matches: 4. CDR3 region: CASSQDEGAPYEQYF. The CDR3 DNA follows: TGCGCCAGCAGCCAAGACGAGGGGGCCCCCTACGAGCAGTACTTC.

The genes are TRBV20-1 and TRBJ1-1; the D is unclear. The CDR3 is 13 residues long. Germline CDR1 DFQATT, CDR2 SNEGSKA (reference sequence). Trimming cost V 0 bases and J 4 bases, with 9 bases left between them. The CDR3 loop is CSARDWGGTEAFF. The CDR3 nucleotides read TGCAGTGCTAGAGATTGGGGTGGCACTGAAGCTTTCTTT.

This chain connects TRBV6-1 to TRBJ2-7; 7 nucleotides align to TRBD1. CDR1 and CDR2 from the germline V gene are MNHNS and SASEGT. V shed 7 bases, J shed 4 bases, and the junction held 10 bases outside the gene matches. This CDR3 spans 14 amino acids. CDR3: CASIRNRGSYEQYF. DNA for the CDR3: TGTGCCAGCATTAGAAACAGGGGCTCTTACGAGCAGTACTTC.

This chain links TRBV4-1 with TRBJ2-5; D ambiguous. The J call may be mistaken, given a closer DNA end match to TRBJ2-7. In germline, CDR1 is MGHRA, CDR2 YSYEKL. The CDR3 is made up of 14 amino acids. CDR3 sequence: CASSQETFQYEQYF. DNA of the CDR3: TGCGCCAGCAGCCAAGAGACTTTCCAGTACGAGCAGTACTTC.

J is TRBJ2-3 and V is TRBV20-1; D might be TRBD2 (5 bases). The CDR3 length is 11 residues. CDR1 is DFQATT, CDR2 SNEGSKA, per germline (reference sequence). Trimming pared 4 bases from V and 7 bases from J, leaving 9 bases between. The CDR3: CSAMGENTQYF. As DNA, the CDR3 is TGCAGTGCTATGGGAGAGAATACGCAGTATTTT.

The chain uses TRBV20-1 and TRBJ2-1; TRBD1 or TRBD2 may be the D gene (5 bases each). The V gene lost 2 bases and the J gene lost 5 bases, with 13 bases spanning the gap. Germline lookup yields CDR1 DFQATT and CDR2 SNEGSKA (reference sequence). This CDR3 region has 14 residues. For the CDR3, the DNA is TGCAGTGCTAGATCCCGGGGCTACAACAATGAGCAGTTCTTC. This gives the protein CSARSRGYNNEQFF.

The chain combines TRBV20-1 with TRBJ2-5; tentative D call: TRBD1 (6 bases). V was clipped by 1 base and J by 1 base, with 10 bases between them. Per the germline V gene, CDR1 is DFQATT and CDR2 is SNEGSKA (reference sequence). This CDR3 has 14 amino acids. For the CDR3, the DNA is TGCAGTGCTAGAGGCCGACAGGTCCAAGAGACCCAGTACTTC. It is translated as CSARGRQVQETQYF.

This rearrangement joins TRBV15 to TRBJ2-5; D is unresolved. The V gene's germline CDR1 is LNHNV and CDR2 YYDKDF (reference sequence). Between the trimmed V and J ends, which lost 1 base and 4 bases, there was a span of 4 bases. This CDR3 has 12 residues. The CDR3 protein is CATSRGIETQYF. CDR3 nucleotides: TGTGCCACCAGCAGAGGGATAGAGACCCAGTACTTC.

A few counts support this clonotype. The J gene is TRBJ2-1, the V gene TRBV9; D is perhaps TRBD2 (5 bases). Germline V lookup: CDR1 SGDLS, CDR2 YYNGEE. Trimming removed 4 bases at V and 0 bases at J, with 14 bases between. The length of the CDR3 is 16 residues. The DNA of the CDR3 is TGTGCCAGCAGCCCAAAATCCGGGGTCTCCTACAATGAGCAGTTCTTC. Its protein product is CASSPKSGVSYNEQFF.

The chain is built from TRBV7-8 and TRBJ2-3; D is uncertain. Trimming stripped 3 bases from V and 6 bases from J, with 10 bases between. This CDR3 has 13 amino acids. Germline V gives CDR1 SGHVS, CDR2 FQNEAQ. DNA for the CDR3: TGTGCCAGCAGCTTGCGTTGGCGGGATACGCAGTATTTT. Translating gives CASSLRWRDTQYF.